Below are 30 T cell receptor beta chains sequenced from a single sample in a study of identical twins. TCRdb recomputed calls from the 5' RACE reads with MiXCR, one row per CDR3 protein. This table has 220,000 or so distinct CDR3 sequences, roughly 7% appearing once. This sample also appeared in a second study, on yellow fever vaccine responses in identical twins.

The sequenced material came from memory (CD45RO+) T cells sorted from blood. These receptors were obtained from a young woman in good health.

This sequence joins TRBV20-1 and TRBJ1-2; 7 bases map to TRBD1. V lost 6 bases, J lost 7 bases, and 11 bases stayed unmatched. The CDR3 loop spans 13 amino acids. Germline values: CDR1 DFQATT, CDR2 SNEGSKA (reference sequence). The DNA of the CDR3 is TGCAGTGCCACAACGACAGGGATAATTGGCTACACCTTC. It is translated as CSATTTGIIGYTF.

This clonotype has just a few counts. V usage is TRBV7-8 and J usage is TRBJ1-2; tentative D call: TRBD1 (6 bases). The CDR3 is 14 residues long. V shed 5 bases and J shed 7 bases, with 17 bases lying between them. Germline V CDR1 and CDR2: SGHVS, FQNEAQ. In DNA form, the CDR3 reads TGTGCCAGCAGCCCCCCGGGGGGCGCAGGTGGCTACACCTTC. It codes for CASSPPGGAGGYTF.

The genes are TRBV5-1 and TRBJ2-1; TRBD1 matches at 10 bases. The CDR3 runs to 14 residues. Trimming took 3 bases from V and 8 from J; bases not matched to a gene: 5. The germline CDR1 and CDR2 sequences are SGHRS and YFSETQ. The CDR3 nucleotides read TGCGCCAGCAGCTCCGGACAGGGGGAAGATGAGCAGTTCTTC. It is translated as CASSSGQGEDEQFF.

This chain connects TRBV20-1 to TRBJ1-2; 7 positions agree with TRBD1. The CDR3 runs 14 residues. CDR1 DFQATT and CDR2 SNEGSKA come from the germline V gene (reference sequence). Trimming removed 0 bases from V and 4 bases from J; junction bases left unmatched: 5. CDR3 in DNA: TGCAGTGCTAGAGAACCCGGACAGGCCTATGGCTACACCTTC. It specifies CSAREPGQAYGYTF.

This clonotype was observed a handful of times. The V gene is TRBV3-1, the J gene TRBJ1-1; D is possibly TRBD1 (5 bases). V was shortened by 7 bases and J by 0 bases, with 15 bases between the two germline ends. CDR1 is LGHDT and CDR2 is YNNKEL in the germline V gene (reference sequence). The CDR3 is made up of 15 amino acids. The CDR3 DNA reads as TGTGCCAGCAAGGACACGGGACCCCTGAACACTGAAGCTTTCTTT. Protein sequence: CASKDTGPLNTEAFF. The full variable domain, its missing parts supplied by reference TRBV3-1 and TRBJ1-1, is DTAVSQTPKYLVTQMGNDKSIKCEQNLGHDTMYWYKQDSKKFLKIMFSYNNKELIINETVPNRFSPKSPDKAHLNLHINSLELGDSAVYFCASKDTGPLNTEAFFGQGTRLTVV.

This clonotype has a handful of counts. The genes are TRBV20-1 and TRBJ1-2; TRBD1 is a possible D gene (5 bases). Per the germline V gene, CDR1 is DFQATT and CDR2 is SNEGSKA (reference sequence). The CDR3 length is 15 residues. The V and J ends lost 0 bases and 4 bases respectively, with 15 bases between them. CDR3 amino acids: CSARDKGAGSYGYTF. The DNA for the CDR3 is TGCAGTGCTAGAGATAAAGGGGCAGGTAGCTATGGCTACACCTTC.

This clonotype was found a few times. The V gene is TRBV20-1, the J gene TRBJ1-6, with TRBD1 matching 8 bases. This CDR3 has 16 residues. Germline V lookup: CDR1 DFQATT, CDR2 SNEGSKA (reference sequence). V shed 1 base, J shed 7 bases, and the junction held 9 bases outside the gene matches. The CDR3 loop reads CSARGWQGARNSPLHF. CDR3 DNA: TGCAGTGCTAGAGGGTGGCAGGGGGCTCGAAATTCACCCCTCCACTTT.

This rearrangement joins TRBV20-1 to TRBJ2-5; 7 bases are shared with TRBD2. Germline assignment: CDR1 DFQATT and CDR2 SNEGSKA (reference sequence). The CDR3 has 14 amino acids. The V and J ends lost 2 bases and 1 base, in that order; junction bases with no gene match: 4. CDR3 sequence reads: CSARPSGAQETQYF. In DNA, the CDR3 is TGCAGTGCTAGACCGAGCGGGGCCCAAGAGACCCAGTACTTC.

The chain recombines TRBV6-1 with TRBJ2-3; weak D call: TRBD1 (5 bases). Trimming cost V 6 bases and J 4 bases, with 14 bases left between them. Germline V gives CDR1 MNHNS, CDR2 SASEGT. The CDR3 length is 14 residues. The CDR3 reads CASSLDSRSDTQYF. The CDR3, as DNA: TGTGCCAGCAGCCTTGACAGCAGGTCAGATACGCAGTATTTT.

There are many counts of this clonotype. The rearrangement joins TRBV2 to TRBJ2-1; D gene ambiguous. Deletions cut 1 base from V and 2 bases from J, with 9 bases between. CDR1 SNHLY and CDR2 FYNNEI come from the germline V gene. The CDR3 is 15 residues long. The CDR3 nucleotides are TGTGCCAGCAGTGAAGAGGCTATGACCTACAATGAGCAGTTCTTC. Encoded protein: CASSEEAMTYNEQFF.

This clonotype was counted many times. V is TRBV12-3 or TRBV12-4 and J is TRBJ2-5; 9 bases fit TRBD1. The CDR3 extends over 16 amino acids. J was trimmed by 6 bases and V by 3 bases; bases with no gene match: 11. CDR3 loop: CASSFLVTGGGKTQYF. CDR3 bases: TGTGCCAGCAGTTTTCTGGTAACAGGGGGCGGCAAGACCCAGTACTTC.

This clonotype has just a few counts. CDR3 protein: CASSQPRERGTERYF. In DNA, the CDR3 is TGCGCCAGCAGCCAGCCCAGGGAGCGGGGCACCGAAAGGTACTTC. The V call is TRBV4-1, the J call TRBJ2-5; TRBD2 aligns across 7 bases. In germline, CDR1 is MGHRA, CDR2 YSYEKL. The V gene end was trimmed by 3 bases and the J gene end by 13 bases; junction bases not matched to a gene: 17. The CDR3 is made up of 15 amino acids.

The chain links TRBV7-9 to TRBJ1-6; 9 bases align to TRBD1. CDR3 length equals 15 residues. V gave up 9 bases and J gave up 5 bases; unmatched junction bases: 8. Germline CDR1 SEHNR, CDR2 FQNEAQ (reference sequence). The CDR3 here is CASTLGDRDNSPLHF. For the CDR3, the DNA is TGTGCCAGTACCCTTGGGGACAGGGATAATTCACCCCTCCACTTT.

This clonotype came up many times. V gene TRBV5-1 combines with J gene TRBJ2-3; TRBD1 is a possible D gene (6 bases). Trimming shortened V by 6 bases and J by 5 bases, and 16 bases separated the two germline ends. This CDR3 has 14 amino acids. CDR1 is SGHRS and CDR2 is YFSETQ in the germline V gene. The CDR3 region is CASTLGHGGDTQYF. CDR3 nucleotides: TGCGCCAGCACATTGGGACACGGTGGAGATACGCAGTATTTT. The full variable domain, its missing parts supplied by reference TRBV5-1 and TRBJ2-3, is KAGVTQTPRYLIKTRGQQVTLSCSPISGHRSVSWYQQTPGQGLQFLFEYFSETQRNKGNFPGRFSGRQFSNSRSEMNVSTLELGDSALYLCASTLGHGGDTQYFGPGTRLTVL.

V is TRBV5-1 and J is TRBJ1-2; D not certain. Trimming took off 0 bases at V and 6 bases at J, with 21 bases between the two ends. The CDR3 has 17 amino acids. The V gene's germline CDR1 is SGHRS and CDR2 YFSETQ. The CDR3 DNA is TGCGCCAGCAGCTTGGACGGCGGACGGAGGGCGGAGGATGGCTACACCTTC. This sequence encodes CASSLDGGRRAEDGYTF.

This clonotype was observed a few times. The chain joins TRBV6-4 to TRBJ1-2, with D possibly TRBD1 on 5 matching bases. Germline loops: CDR1 MRHNA, CDR2 SNTAGT. V was clipped by 6 bases and J by 5 bases, with 19 bases between them. The CDR3 loop spans 15 amino acids. CDR3 nucleotide sequence: TGTGCCAGCAGAGCGACAGCCCACCCGGGGTATGGCTACACCTTC. Protein: CASRATAHPGYGYTF.

In its sample, this clonotype was seen a few times. The gene calls are TRBV12-3 or TRBV12-4 and TRBJ2-3, with a weak D call TRBD2 (6 bases). The CDR3 is 15 amino acids. The germline V and J ends were trimmed by 3 bases and 0 bases, with 10 bases remaining between them. The CDR3 sequence: CASSFRRASTDTQYF. The CDR3 DNA sequence: TGTGCCAGCAGTTTTAGGAGGGCTAGCACAGATACGCAGTATTTT.

Only a few counts were recorded for this clonotype. The chain employs TRBV20-1 and TRBJ2-3; D is ambiguous. Per germline, CDR1 DFQATT and CDR2 SNEGSKA (reference sequence). V gave up 5 bases and J gave up 4 bases, with 7 bases separating them. CDR3 length: 11 amino acids. The CDR3 region is CSAGGADTQYF. For the CDR3, the DNA is TGCAGTGCTGGTGGCGCAGATACGCAGTATTTT.

This clonotype was seen at least ten times. The rearrangement links TRBV29-1 to TRBJ1-1, with a weak D call TRBD1 (5 bases). Per the germline V gene, CDR1 is SQVTM and CDR2 is ANQGSEA. Trimming removed 7 bases from V and 1 base from J, with 10 bases in between. The CDR3 sequence is 12 residues long. CDR3 bases: TGCAGCGCCGACAGACAGAACACTGAAGCTTTCTTT. It translates to CSADRQNTEAFF.

This clonotype was observed at least ten times. The V call is TRBV7-2, the J call TRBJ2-3; no firm D call. V was cut by 4 bases and J by 2 bases, with 10 bases left in between. Germline assignment: CDR1 SGHTA and CDR2 FQGNSA. The length of the CDR3 is 14 residues. The CDR3 loop reads CASSSGPYTDTQYF. The CDR3 nucleotides read TGTGCCAGCAGCTCCGGACCCTACACAGATACGCAGTATTTT.

The J gene is TRBJ2-7, the V gene TRBV11-3; no clear D gene. The CDR3 has 11 residues. Germline V gene sequence: CDR1 SGHNT, CDR2 YENEEA. Trimming took off 2 bases at V and 5 bases at J, with 4 bases between the two ends. The CDR3 spells CASSLIDEQYF. In nucleotides, the CDR3 is TGTGCCAGCAGCTTAATCGACGAGCAGTACTTC.

This clonotype was seen repeatedly, ten times or more. This chain links TRBV14 with TRBJ1-2, with D uncertain. The V gene's germline CDR1 is SGHDN and CDR2 FVKESK. The V gene lost 4 bases and the J gene lost 4 bases, with 16 bases spanning the gap. The CDR3 is 15 amino acids. CDR3 protein: CASSPSGPSFYGYTF. Written as DNA, the CDR3 is TGTGCCAGCAGCCCCTCCGGGCCCTCCTTCTATGGCTACACCTTC.

The rearrangement links TRBV7-8 to TRBJ2-5; 7 positions match TRBD1. The CDR3 is 14 amino acids. Germline lookup yields CDR1 SGHVS and CDR2 FQNEAQ. V lost 2 bases, J lost 5 bases, and 5 bases stayed unmatched. CDR3 DNA: TGTGCCAGCAGCTTAATAGGGGGCCTTGAGACCCAGTACTTC. Protein product: CASSLIGGLETQYF. Together with reference TRBV7-8 and TRBJ2-5, the CDR3 gives the full variable domain: GAGVSQSPRYKVAKRGQDVALRCDPISGHVSLFWYQQALGQGPEFLTYFQNEAQLDKSGLPSDRFFAERPEGSVSTLKIQRTQQEDSAVYLCASSLIGGLETQYFGPGTRLLVL.

The rearrangement links TRBV29-1 to TRBJ2-5, with D possibly matching TRBD1 (6 bases). Trimming took off 4 bases at V and 3 bases at J, with 12 bases between the two ends. This CDR3 has 13 amino acids. Germline CDR1 is SQVTM and CDR2 is ANQGSEA. The CDR3 DNA reads TGCAGCGTTGGGTGGGGGCTGAAAGAGACCCAGTACTTC. It is translated as CSVGWGLKETQYF.

This clonotype has more than one count but fewer than ten. The J gene is TRBJ1-1, the V gene TRBV10-2; TRBD1 agrees at 9 bases. Germline V gene data show CDR1 as WSHSY and CDR2 as SAAADI. The CDR3 runs 15 residues. After removal of 6 bases from V and 6 bases from J, the junction contained 11 bases not matched to a gene. The CDR3 nucleotides are TGCGCCAGCAGAGACCGGGACAGGGCCCTAGCTGAAGCTTTCTTT. Its protein product is CASRDRDRALAEAFF.

This clonotype was detected many times. The CDR3 sequence: CASSSTSGRLETQYF. CDR3 bases: TGCGCCAGCAGCTCGACTAGCGGGAGACTAGAGACCCAGTACTTC. V gene TRBV5-1 combines with J gene TRBJ2-5; 12 positions agree with TRBD2. The CDR3 is 15 amino acids. V dropped 3 bases and J dropped 4; count of bases not matched to a gene: 4. Germline CDR1 is SGHRS and CDR2 is YFSETQ.

In this sample, this clonotype turned up many times. The genes are TRBV11-2 and TRBJ2-7; 8 bases match TRBD2. J lost 2 bases, V lost 3 bases, and 6 bases had no gene match. CDR1 and CDR2 from the germline V gene are SGHAT and FQNNGV. The CDR3 has 15 residues. The DNA for the CDR3 is TGTGCCAGCAGCTTTACTAGCGGTTACACCTACGAGCAGTACTTC. It is translated as CASSFTSGYTYEQYF.

The chain is built from TRBV20-1 and TRBJ1-2; 7 bases fit TRBD1. J gave up 4 bases and V 6 bases, and 5 bases lay outside the gene matches. This CDR3 spans 12 amino acids. Germline values: CDR1 DFQATT, CDR2 SNEGSKA (reference sequence). The CDR3 nucleotides read TGCAGTGCCGCCCCAGGGGGCTATGGCTACACCTTC. Residues: CSAAPGGYGYTF.

This clonotype was detected many times. The J gene is TRBJ2-2, the V gene TRBV12-3 or TRBV12-4; TRBD1 might be the D (7 bases). V dropped 2 bases and J dropped 7 bases, with 11 bases sitting between them. CDR3 length equals 14 residues. The CDR3 DNA follows: TGTGCCAGCAGTTTACAGGGGGGCGGCGGGGAGCTGTTTTTT. Protein product: CASSLQGGGGELFF.

The chain has TRBV6-5 and TRBJ1-1, with D possibly being TRBD1 (6 bases). The CDR3 totals 14 residues. Germline V lookup: CDR1 MNHEY, CDR2 SVGAGI. Trimming cost V 2 bases and J 4 bases, with 11 bases left between them. The CDR3 reads CASSYRGAFTEAFF. In nucleotides, the CDR3 is TGTGCCAGCAGTTACCGGGGGGCCTTCACTGAAGCTTTCTTT.